This T cell receptor beta chain was retrieved from a study of blood T cell repertoires in COVID-19. Across the whole study: From T cells, B-cell-depleted T cells, or PBMCs came the material, which was cDNA or gDNA.

Sequencing used immunoSEQ multiplex PCR; TCRdb keeps in-frame clones, though not all of them. The data contain fewer than 150,000 clones, around 85% of them singletons. Germline loops: CDR1 LNHDA, CDR2 SQIVND (reference sequence). This CDR3 region has 17 residues. Trimming took off 2 bases at V and 0 bases at J, with 14 bases between the two ends. The source is a woman in her fifties or sixties who had recovered from COVID-19. Sequenced: peripheral blood. The gene calls are TRBV19 and TRBJ1-5; perhaps TRBD1 as D (6 bases). The CDR3 region has the DNA TGTGCCAGTAGTATATTTATGGGGACATATAGCAATCAGCCCCAGCATTTT. Its protein product is CASSIFMGTYSNQPQHF.